These 8 T cell receptor beta chains share one sample of origin, sequenced in a study of blood T cell repertoires in COVID-19. Measured with immunoSEQ multiplex PCR; TCRdb has only the in-frame clones, and not every one. The sample lists 100,000 to 150,000 clones, 65% to 85% occurring once. The sample consisted of peripheral blood. The receptors derive from a man aged 70-80 years with acute or convalescent COVID-19.

This clone appeared a single time. This chain links TRBV28 with TRBJ1-1; no clear D gene. Deletions cut 8 bases from V and 1 base from J, with 17 bases between. In germline, CDR1 is MDHEN, CDR2 SYDVKM. The CDR3 totals 15 residues. CDR3: CASSTLRGTNTEAFF. The CDR3 DNA reads as TGTGCCAGCTCAACGCTCCGGGGAACGAACACTGAAGCTTTCTTT.

This clone was found many times. The V and J genes are TRBV4-1 and TRBJ1-1, with 8 positions matching TRBD1. V trimming: 4 bases; J trimming: 10 bases; junction bases outside the gene matches: 17. This CDR3 comprises 16 residues. Per the germline V gene, CDR1 is MGHRA and CDR2 is YSYEKL. The CDR3 nucleotides are TGCGCCAGCAGCCCCTTCGGCGGGCAGGGGGCAAGGGGAGCTTTCTTT. Its protein is CASSPFGGQGARGAFF.

This CDR3 reads CASSPQGGGNQPQHF. In nucleotides, the CDR3 is TGTGCCAGCAGCCCCCAGGGGGGAGGCAATCAGCCCCAGCATTTT. The chain is built from TRBV2 and TRBJ1-5, with 7 nucleotides matching TRBD1. From germline, CDR1 is SNHLY and CDR2 FYNNEI. Germline trimming cut 6 bases from V and 2 bases from J; bases unmatched to any gene: 7. The CDR3 loop spans 15 amino acids.

In DNA form, the CDR3 reads TGCAGTGCTAGTGGGCAGGGCAATCAGCCCCAGCATTTT. Translation gives CSASGQGNQPQHF. This sequence joins TRBV20-1 and TRBJ1-5; D unclear. The germline V gene encodes CDR1 DFQATT and CDR2 SNEGSKA (reference sequence). The CDR3 length is 13 residues. Deletions cut 3 bases from V and 2 bases from J, with 8 bases between.

The chain links TRBV5-1 to TRBJ1-2; 7 positions agree with TRBD1. The germline V gene encodes CDR1 SGHRS and CDR2 YFSETQ. The junction had 12 bases not matched to a gene; V was cut back by 4 bases and J by 6 bases. The CDR3 has 15 residues. CDR3 sequence: CASSRGTALGDGYTF. CDR3 bases: TGCGCCAGCAGCCGCGGGACAGCGTTAGGGGATGGCTACACCTTC.

The chain employs TRBV5-1 and TRBJ2-2; maybe TRBD2 (7 bases). The ends were cut back, 5 bases at V and 3 bases at J, with 20 bases in the middle. The germline gives CDR1 SGHRS, CDR2 YFSETQ. The length of the CDR3 is 17 residues. The CDR3 reads CASRLRTGGGYTGELFF. The CDR3 DNA sequence: TGCGCCAGCAGACTGCGTACGGGGGGCGGCTACACCGGGGAGCTGTTTTTT.

The DNA for the CDR3 is TGTGCCAGCAGCTTGCGGCGGGGCAGCTCCTACAATGAGCAGTTCTTC. Encoded protein: CASSLRRGSSYNEQFF. The genes are TRBV11-1 and TRBJ2-1; tentative D call: TRBD2 (6 bases). Trimming took 3 bases from V and 0 from J, leaving 12 bases between them. The germline gives CDR1 SGHAT, CDR2 FQDESV (reference sequence). This CDR3 is built from 16 residues.

The V and J genes are TRBV6-5 and TRBJ1-5, with D hard to call. The CDR3 loop spans 14 amino acids. V lost 10 bases, J lost 1 base, and 14 bases lay in between. Germline CDR1 reads MNHEY; CDR2 reads SVGAGI. CDR3 nucleotides: TGTGCCACCACACCGACTGGAAGCAATCAGCCCCAGCATTTT. Protein: CATTPTGSNQPQHF.